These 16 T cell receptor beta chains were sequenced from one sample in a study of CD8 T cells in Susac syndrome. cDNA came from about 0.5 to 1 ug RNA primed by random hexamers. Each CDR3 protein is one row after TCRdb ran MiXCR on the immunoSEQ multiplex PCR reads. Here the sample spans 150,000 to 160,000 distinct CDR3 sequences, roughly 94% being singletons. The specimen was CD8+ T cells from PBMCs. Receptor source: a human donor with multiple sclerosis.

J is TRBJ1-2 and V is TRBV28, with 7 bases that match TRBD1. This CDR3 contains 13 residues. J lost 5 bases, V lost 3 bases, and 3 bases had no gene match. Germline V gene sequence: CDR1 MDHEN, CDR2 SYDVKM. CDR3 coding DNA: TGTGCCAGCAGTTTTTGGACAGGTTATGGCTACACCTTC. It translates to CASSFWTGYGYTF.

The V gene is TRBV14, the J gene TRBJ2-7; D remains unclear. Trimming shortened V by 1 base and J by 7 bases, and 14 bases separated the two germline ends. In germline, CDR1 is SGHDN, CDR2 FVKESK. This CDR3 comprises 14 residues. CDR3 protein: CASSQVVMVGEQYF. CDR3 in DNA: TGTGCCAGCAGCCAAGTCGTGATGGTTGGAGAGCAGTACTTC. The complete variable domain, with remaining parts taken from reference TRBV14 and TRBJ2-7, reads EAGVTQFPSHSVIEKGQTVTLRCDPISGHDNLYWYRRVMGKEIKFLLHFVKESKQDESGMPNNRFLAERTGGTYSTLKVQPAELEDSGVYFCASSQVVMVGEQYFGPGTRLTVT.

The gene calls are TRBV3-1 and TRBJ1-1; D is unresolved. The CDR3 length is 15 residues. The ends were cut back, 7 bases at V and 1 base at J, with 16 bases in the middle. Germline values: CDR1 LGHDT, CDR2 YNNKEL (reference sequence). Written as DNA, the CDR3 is TGTGCCAGCACCCCGCGCCCCCTATCGAACACTGAAGCTTTCTTT. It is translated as CASTPRPLSNTEAFF.

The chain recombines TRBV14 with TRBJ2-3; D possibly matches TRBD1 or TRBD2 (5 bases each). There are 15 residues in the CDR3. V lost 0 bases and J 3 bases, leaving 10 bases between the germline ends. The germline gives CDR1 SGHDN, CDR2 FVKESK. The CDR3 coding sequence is TGTGCCAGCAGCCAAGATTTAGAGGGGACAGATACGCAGTATTTT. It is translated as CASSQDLEGTDTQYF. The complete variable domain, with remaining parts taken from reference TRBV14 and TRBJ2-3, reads EAGVTQFPSHSVIEKGQTVTLRCDPISGHDNLYWYRRVMGKEIKFLLHFVKESKQDESGMPNNRFLAERTGGTYSTLKVQPAELEDSGVYFCASSQDLEGTDTQYFGPGTRLTVL.

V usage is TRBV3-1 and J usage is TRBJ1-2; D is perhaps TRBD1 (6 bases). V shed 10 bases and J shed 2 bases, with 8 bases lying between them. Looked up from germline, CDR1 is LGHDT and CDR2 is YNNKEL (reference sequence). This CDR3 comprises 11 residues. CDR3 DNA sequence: TGTGCCACAACAGGGAACTATGGCTACACCTTC. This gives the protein CATTGNYGYTF.

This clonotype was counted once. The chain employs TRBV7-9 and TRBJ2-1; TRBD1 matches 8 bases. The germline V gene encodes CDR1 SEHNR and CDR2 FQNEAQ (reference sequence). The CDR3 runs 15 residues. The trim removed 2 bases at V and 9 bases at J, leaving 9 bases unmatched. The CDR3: CASSLTGGEFGEQFF. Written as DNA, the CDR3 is TGTGCCAGCAGCTTAACAGGGGGAGAGTTTGGTGAGCAGTTCTTC.

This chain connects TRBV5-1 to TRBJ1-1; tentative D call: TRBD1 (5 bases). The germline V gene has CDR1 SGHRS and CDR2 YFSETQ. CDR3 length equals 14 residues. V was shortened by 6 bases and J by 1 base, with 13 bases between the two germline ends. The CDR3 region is CASTEARGNTEAFF. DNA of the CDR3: TGCGCCAGCACCGAAGCGAGGGGGAACACTGAAGCTTTCTTT.

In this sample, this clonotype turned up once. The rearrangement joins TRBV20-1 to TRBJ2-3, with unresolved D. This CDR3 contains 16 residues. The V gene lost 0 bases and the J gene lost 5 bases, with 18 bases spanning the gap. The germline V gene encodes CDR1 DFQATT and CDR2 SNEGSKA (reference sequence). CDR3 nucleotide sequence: TGCAGTGCTAGAGATCCCTCAGCCCCCTGGATAGATACGCAGTATTTT. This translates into CSARDPSAPWIDTQYF.

The CDR3 loop is CSARLAGGSYNEQFF. DNA of the CDR3: TGCAGTGCTAGACTAGCGGGAGGCTCCTACAATGAGCAGTTCTTC. V is TRBV20-1 and J is TRBJ2-1; 11 bases are a match to TRBD2. The CDR3 extends over 15 amino acids. Germline V lookup: CDR1 DFQATT, CDR2 SNEGSKA (reference sequence). Trimming at V came to 2 bases and at J to 0 bases, leaving 0 bases not matched to a gene.

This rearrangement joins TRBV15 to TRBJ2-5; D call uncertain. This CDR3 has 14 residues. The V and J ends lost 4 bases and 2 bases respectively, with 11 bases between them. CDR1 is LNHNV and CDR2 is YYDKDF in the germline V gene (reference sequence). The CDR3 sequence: CATSKRAAQETQYF. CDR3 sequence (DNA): TGTGCCACCAGCAAACGGGCAGCACAAGAGACCCAGTACTTC.

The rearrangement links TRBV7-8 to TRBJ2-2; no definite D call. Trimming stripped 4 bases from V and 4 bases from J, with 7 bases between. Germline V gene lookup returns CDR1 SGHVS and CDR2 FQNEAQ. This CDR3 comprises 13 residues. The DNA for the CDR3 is TGTGCCAGCAGCTCCCAGGCCACCGGGGAGCTGTTTTTT. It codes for CASSSQATGELFF. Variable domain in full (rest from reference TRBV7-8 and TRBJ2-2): GAGVSQSPRYKVAKRGQDVALRCDPISGHVSLFWYQQALGQGPEFLTYFQNEAQLDKSGLPSDRFFAERPEGSVSTLKIQRTQQEDSAVYLCASSSQATGELFFGEGSRLTVL.

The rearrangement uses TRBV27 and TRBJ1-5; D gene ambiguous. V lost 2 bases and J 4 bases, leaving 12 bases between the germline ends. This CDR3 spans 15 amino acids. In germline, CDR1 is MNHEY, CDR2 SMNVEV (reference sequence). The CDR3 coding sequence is TGTGCCAGCAGTTTAGGTGGTTGGAGGAATCAGCCCCAGCATTTT. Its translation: CASSLGGWRNQPQHF.

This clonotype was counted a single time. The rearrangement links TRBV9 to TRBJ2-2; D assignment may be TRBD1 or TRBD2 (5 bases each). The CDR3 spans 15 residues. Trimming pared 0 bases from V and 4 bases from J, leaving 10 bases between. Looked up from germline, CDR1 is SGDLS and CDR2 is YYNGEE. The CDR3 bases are TGTGCCAGCAGCGTAGGGGGCAGCGGCACCGGGGAGCTGTTTTTT. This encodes CASSVGGSGTGELFF.

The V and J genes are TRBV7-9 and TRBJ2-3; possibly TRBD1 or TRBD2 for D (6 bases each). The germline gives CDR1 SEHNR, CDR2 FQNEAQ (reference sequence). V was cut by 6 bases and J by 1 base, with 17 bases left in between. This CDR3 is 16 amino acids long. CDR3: CASRKGGGEGTDTQYF. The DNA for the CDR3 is TGTGCCAGCAGGAAGGGGGGCGGAGAGGGCACAGATACGCAGTATTTT.

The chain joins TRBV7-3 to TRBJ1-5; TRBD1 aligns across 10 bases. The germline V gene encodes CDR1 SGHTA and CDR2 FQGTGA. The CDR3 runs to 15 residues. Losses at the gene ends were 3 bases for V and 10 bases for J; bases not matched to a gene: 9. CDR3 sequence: CASSLTGGAGKPQHF. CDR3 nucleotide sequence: TGTGCCAGCAGCTTGACAGGGGGCGCGGGAAAACCCCAGCATTTT. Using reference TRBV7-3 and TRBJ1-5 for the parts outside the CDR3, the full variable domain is GAGVSQTPSNKVTEKGKYVELRCDPISGHTALYWYRQSLGQGPEFLIYFQGTGAADDSGLPNDRFFAVRPEGSVSTLKIQRTERGDSAVYLCASSLTGGAGKPQHFGDGTRLSIL.

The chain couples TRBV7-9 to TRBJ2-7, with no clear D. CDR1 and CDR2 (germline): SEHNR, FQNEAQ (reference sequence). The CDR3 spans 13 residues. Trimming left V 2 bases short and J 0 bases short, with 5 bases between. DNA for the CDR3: TGTGCCAGCAGCTTACTCGACTCCTACGAGCAGTACTTC. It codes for CASSLLDSYEQYF.